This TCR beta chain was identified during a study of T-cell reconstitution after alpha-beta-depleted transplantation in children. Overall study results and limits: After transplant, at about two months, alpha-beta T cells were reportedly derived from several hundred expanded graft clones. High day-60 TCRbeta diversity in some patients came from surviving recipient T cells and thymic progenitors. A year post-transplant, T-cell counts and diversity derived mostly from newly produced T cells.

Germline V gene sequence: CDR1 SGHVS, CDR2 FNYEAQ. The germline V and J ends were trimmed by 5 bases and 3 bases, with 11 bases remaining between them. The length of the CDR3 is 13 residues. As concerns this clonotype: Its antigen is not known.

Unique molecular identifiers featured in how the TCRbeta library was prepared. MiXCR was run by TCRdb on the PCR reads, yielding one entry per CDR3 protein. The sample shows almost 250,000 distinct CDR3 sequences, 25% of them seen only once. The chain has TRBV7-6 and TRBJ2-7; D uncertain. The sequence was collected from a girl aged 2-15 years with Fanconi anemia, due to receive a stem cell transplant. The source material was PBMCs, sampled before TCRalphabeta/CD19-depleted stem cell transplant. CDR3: CASSPPGNYEQYF. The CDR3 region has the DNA TGTGCCAGCAGCCCTCCCGGAAACTACGAGCAGTACTTC.